These 19 T cell receptor beta chains came from one sample sequenced in a study of blood T cell repertoires in COVID-19. The data were produced by immunoSEQ multiplex PCR, yet TCRdb's version contains in-frame clones alone and is incomplete. The sample includes about 190,000 clones, around 90% of them seen just once. Source material: peripheral blood. Receptors were obtained from a man in his fifties with acute or convalescent COVID-19.

As DNA, the CDR3 is TGTGCCAGCAGCCAATCCTTAGGGGGCGCGATCGGGGAGCTGTTTTTT. As protein: CASSQSLGGAIGELFF. The gene calls are TRBV4-2 and TRBJ2-2, with 7 bases that match TRBD1. In germline, CDR1 is LGHNA, CDR2 YNFKEQ. J lost 7 bases, V lost 2 bases, and 10 bases had no gene match. The CDR3 length is 16 residues.

The chain uses TRBV6-6 and TRBJ1-6; D remains unclear. CDR3 length: 14 amino acids. The V end was cut by 3 bases, the J end by 5 bases, with 8 bases between. The V gene's germline CDR1 is MNHNY and CDR2 SVGAGI (reference sequence). The CDR3: CASSYTRDNSPLHF. CDR3 DNA sequence: TGTGCCAGCAGTTATACACGGGATAATTCACCCCTCCACTTT.

This chain uses TRBV4-1 with TRBJ2-7; 7 bases match TRBD1. CDR3 length: 15 amino acids. V shed 3 bases and J 3 bases; nucleotides not matched to a gene: 8. In germline, CDR1 is MGHRA, CDR2 YSYEKL. The CDR3 DNA sequence: TGCGCCAGCAGCCACCAACCTGGGACAGACTACGAGCAGTACTTC. Translation: CASSHQPGTDYEQYF.

The chain has TRBV6-1 and TRBJ2-7, with a tentative D call TRBD2 (7 bases). The germline gives CDR1 MNHNS, CDR2 SASEGT. The CDR3 is 17 residues long. The V and J ends lost 3 bases and 0 bases respectively, with 18 bases between them. The DNA for the CDR3 is TGTGCCAGCAGTGATTTGTCGGGGGGCTTCTTCTCCTACGAGCAGTACTTC. This gives the protein CASSDLSGGFFSYEQYF.

The V and J genes are TRBV24-1 and TRBJ2-3; 11 bases fit TRBD2. From germline, CDR1 is KGHDR and CDR2 SFDVKD. Trimming removed 2 bases from V and 0 bases from J; junction bases left unmatched: 6. The CDR3 totals 18 residues. CDR3 DNA sequence: TGTGCCACCAGTGATTCTCTAGCGGGAGGTACTAGCACAGATACGCAGTATTTT. It codes for CATSDSLAGGTSTDTQYF.

The J gene is TRBJ2-1, the V gene TRBV19; TRBD2 agrees at 11 bases. The CDR3 extends over 15 amino acids. V trimming: 6 bases; J trimming: 7 bases; junction bases outside the gene matches: 8. Germline assignment: CDR1 LNHDA and CDR2 SQIVND (reference sequence). CDR3: CASSLGLAGGNEQFF. The CDR3 DNA is TGTGCCAGTAGCCTCGGACTAGCGGGTGGGAATGAGCAGTTCTTC.

The V call is TRBV24-1, the J call TRBJ2-3; 9 positions match TRBD2. Germline V gene sequence: CDR1 KGHDR, CDR2 SFDVKD. With 4 bases clipped from V and 2 bases from J, the junction kept 6 bases outside the gene matches. The CDR3 length is 16 residues. The CDR3 nucleotides are TGTGCCACCAGTGACGGGACTAGCATGTCCACAGATACGCAGTATTTT. Translating gives CATSDGTSMSTDTQYF.

This chain connects TRBV6-1 to TRBJ1-4; D may be TRBD1 (6 bases). The V end lost 2 bases, the J end lost 3 bases, and 10 bases lay between the germline ends. The CDR3 length is 15 residues. CDR1 and CDR2 (germline): MNHNS, SASEGT. The CDR3 reads CASSEYDRSNEKLFF. DNA of the CDR3: TGTGCCAGCAGTGAATATGACAGGTCTAATGAAAAACTGTTTTTT.

The rearrangement joins TRBV9 to TRBJ1-1; 8 bases are a match to TRBD1. From germline, CDR1 is SGDLS and CDR2 YYNGEE. V lost 4 bases, J lost 0 bases, and 8 bases stayed unmatched. The CDR3 covers 16 residues. The CDR3 region has the DNA TGTGCCAGCAGCATCCTCGACAGGGGCATGAACACTGAAGCTTTCTTT. Translated, it gives CASSILDRGMNTEAFF.

The chain combines TRBV29-1 with TRBJ2-2, with a possible D match to TRBD1 (6 bases). Germline CDR1 is SQVTM and CDR2 is ANQGSEA. This CDR3 is 15 amino acids long. Trimming took off 2 bases at V and 0 bases at J, with 10 bases between the two ends. The chain's CDR3 is CSVELRTANTGELFF. The CDR3 bases are TGCAGCGTTGAATTACGGACAGCGAACACCGGGGAGCTGTTTTTT.

The chain is built from TRBV7-8 and TRBJ2-7; 9 bases agree with TRBD2. Germline V gene sequence: CDR1 SGHVS, CDR2 FQNEAQ. There are 19 residues in the CDR3. The J segment lost 1 base and the V segment lost 0 bases, leaving 13 bases of the junction unmatched. The chain's CDR3 is CASSLAQASGVLLSYEQYV. CDR3 in DNA: TGTGCCAGCAGCTTAGCGCAGGCTAGCGGGGTTCTCCTTTCCTACGAGCAGTACGTC.

The chain is built from TRBV12-3 or TRBV12-4 and TRBJ2-7, with D possibly matching TRBD1 (6 bases). This CDR3 has 12 amino acids. V lost 6 bases and J 4 bases, leaving 10 bases between the germline ends. The CDR3 bases are TGTGCCAGCAGCTGGGGGCGGTACGAGCAGTACTTC. This sequence encodes CASSWGRYEQYF.

This clone has just a few counts. J is TRBJ2-1 and V is TRBV10-1; TRBD2 matches 8 bases. The CDR3 loop spans 15 amino acids. Germline CDR1 WNHNN, CDR2 SYGVQD (reference sequence). After removal of 2 bases from V and 2 bases from J, the junction contained 2 bases not matched to a gene. This CDR3 reads CASSEMGLAYNEQFF. The CDR3 bases are TGCGCCAGCAGTGAGATGGGACTAGCCTACAATGAGCAGTTCTTC.

The chain employs TRBV27 and TRBJ2-3; TRBD2 aligns across 10 bases. The CDR3 extends over 16 amino acids. After removal of 5 bases from V and 2 bases from J, the junction contained 7 bases not matched to a gene. CDR1 MNHEY and CDR2 SMNVEV come from the germline V gene (reference sequence). CDR3 sequence: CASSHLAGVITDTQYF. The CDR3 coding sequence is TGTGCCAGCAGTCATCTAGCGGGAGTAATCACAGATACGCAGTATTTT.

This chain links TRBV7-9 with TRBJ1-1; D is perhaps TRBD1 (5 bases). Germline V gives CDR1 SEHNR, CDR2 FQNEAQ (reference sequence). V shed 7 bases and J shed 1 base, with 16 bases lying between them. The CDR3 is 15 residues long. DNA for the CDR3: TGTGCCAGCACCAGAGGGAGGGGTGGGAACACTGAAGCTTTCTTT. Translating gives CASTRGRGGNTEAFF.

The chain recombines TRBV7-9 with TRBJ2-7, with D perhaps matching TRBD1 (6 bases). Germline V gene sequence: CDR1 SEHNR, CDR2 FQNEAQ (reference sequence). With 5 bases removed from V and 4 bases from J, the gap between germline ends came to 12 bases. The CDR3 is 13 amino acids. The CDR3 spells CASSPNRVYEQYF. DNA for the CDR3: TGTGCCAGCAGCCCAAACAGGGTTTACGAGCAGTACTTC.

J is TRBJ2-1 and V is TRBV18; tentatively, D is TRBD2 (5 bases). The germline gives CDR1 KGHSH, CDR2 LQKENI. V dropped 6 bases and J dropped 0 bases, with 12 bases sitting between them. The CDR3 consists of 15 residues. The CDR3 sequence is CASSPDFYSYNEQFF. CDR3 coding DNA: TGTGCCAGCTCCCCGGACTTCTACTCCTACAATGAGCAGTTCTTC.

This chain uses TRBV19 with TRBJ1-5, with TRBD1 matching 10 bases. CDR3 length equals 18 residues. Germline assignment: CDR1 LNHDA and CDR2 SQIVND (reference sequence). Losses at the gene ends were 5 bases for V and 1 base for J; bases not matched to a gene: 11. The CDR3 here is CASSVRDRGPLSNQPQHF. The CDR3 DNA is TGTGCCAGTAGTGTCCGGGACAGGGGACCCCTGAGCAATCAGCCCCAGCATTTT.

V is TRBV7-9 and J is TRBJ2-1; TRBD2 aligns across 8 bases. J gave up 2 bases and V 1 base, and 1 base lay outside the gene matches. The CDR3 extends over 15 amino acids. The germline gives CDR1 SEHNR, CDR2 FQNEAQ (reference sequence). As DNA, the CDR3 is TGTGCCAGCAGCTTAGACGGGGGGGCCTACAATGAGCAGTTCTTC. It is translated as CASSLDGGAYNEQFF.